Presented here are 24 T cell receptor beta chains from one specimen sequenced in a study of blood T cell repertoires in COVID-19. TCRdb's copy holds only in-frame clones and misses some; the assay was immunoSEQ multiplex PCR. The sample holds about 130,000 clones; 88% are singletons and the top ten take around 10%. The sample comprised peripheral blood. These receptors originate from a man aged 50 or older with acute or convalescent COVID-19.

This clone was observed a single time. The J gene is TRBJ1-2, the V gene TRBV3-1 (or the pseudogene TRBV3-2); TRBD1 matches at 9 bases. Germline V gives CDR1 LGHDT, CDR2 YNNKEL (reference sequence). With V trimmed by 4 bases and J by 8 bases, 5 bases remained unmatched. The CDR3 is 13 residues long. CDR3 sequence reads: CASSPRDRVGYTF. The CDR3 DNA is TGTGCCAGCAGCCCCCGGGACAGGGTCGGCTACACCTTC.

This chain joins TRBV29-1 and TRBJ2-5, with 9 bases identical to TRBD1. V was pared by 5 bases and J by 2 bases, with 6 bases of the junction left unmatched. Germline V gives CDR1 SQVTM, CDR2 ANQGSEA. The CDR3 consists of 14 residues. The CDR3 reads CSVSRDRVQETQYF. The CDR3 DNA sequence: TGCAGCGTTAGTAGGGACAGGGTGCAAGAGACCCAGTACTTC.

About this clone itself: A read error may account for a junction end that differs from germline. The chain carries TRBV6-5 and TRBJ1-2, with 8 bases lining up with TRBD1. This CDR3 has 12 amino acids. Germline values: CDR1 MNHEY, CDR2 SVGAGI. Here the CDR3 reads CASRREGQDHTF. CDR3 nucleotides: TGTGCCAGCAGACGCGAGGGACAGGACCATACTTTC.

The chain couples TRBV20-1 to TRBJ1-1; a possible D gene is TRBD1 (5 bases). CDR3 length: 10 amino acids. Germline V gives CDR1 DFQATT, CDR2 SNEGSKA (reference sequence). Trimming cost V 5 bases and J 11 bases, with 12 bases left between them. The CDR3 nucleotides read TGCAGTGCTGCCCGGGACTTGGCTTTCTTT. Encoded protein: CSAARDLAFF.

The V gene is TRBV28, the J gene TRBJ2-3; 7 positions match TRBD1. V gave up 3 bases and J gave up 2 bases; unmatched junction bases: 11. There are 17 residues in the CDR3. Germline CDR1 reads MDHEN; CDR2 reads SYDVKM. The CDR3 nucleotides read TGTGCCAGCAGTTTTTTGCTGTGGGACAGAAACACAGATACGCAGTATTTT. This gives the protein CASSFLLWDRNTDTQYF. Drawing the rest from reference TRBV28 and TRBJ2-3, the complete variable domain is DVKVTQSSRYLVKRTGEKVFLECVQDMDHENMFWYRQDPGLGLRLIYFSYDVKMKEKGDIPEGYSVSREKKERFSLILESASTNQTSMYLCASSFLLWDRNTDTQYFGPGTRLTVL.

In this sample, this clone turned up once. The gene calls are TRBV19 and TRBJ2-7; possible D gene TRBD2, 5 bases. CDR1 is LNHDA and CDR2 is SQIVND in the germline V gene (reference sequence). V lost 3 bases and J 3 bases, leaving 15 bases between the germline ends. This CDR3 region has 15 residues. The CDR3 DNA reads as TGTGCCAGTAGTATCCAGGCCGGGGAAAGCTACGAGCAGTACTTC. Translation gives CASSIQAGESYEQYF.

V is TRBV20-1 and J is TRBJ1-1, with D maybe TRBD1 (5 bases). This CDR3 region has 13 residues. Germline CDR1 reads DFQATT; CDR2 reads SNEGSKA (reference sequence). Trimming pared 3 bases from V and 6 bases from J, leaving 14 bases between. The CDR3: CSASGGRAPEAFF. The CDR3 nucleotides are TGCAGTGCTAGTGGTGGCAGGGCCCCTGAAGCTTTCTTT.

The CDR3 DNA reads as TGTGCCACCAGCAGAGGCCTAGCGGTAGCTGGTGATACGCAGTATTTT. Translating gives CATSRGLAVAGDTQYF. The rearrangement uses TRBV15 and TRBJ2-3; 7 nucleotides line up with TRBD2. The CDR3 consists of 16 residues. Unmatched junction bases numbered 10, after V lost 1 base and J lost 6 bases. The V gene's germline CDR1 is LNHNV and CDR2 YYDKDF (reference sequence).

The genes are TRBV19 and TRBJ1-1, with a tentative D call TRBD1 (6 bases). V lost 11 bases to trimming and J lost 2 bases, with 18 bases between them. The CDR3 sequence is 14 residues long. The germline V gene has CDR1 LNHDA and CDR2 SQIVND (reference sequence). The CDR3 nucleotides are TGTGCCGGAGGTCTGGGAGGGGGAAACACTGAAGCTTTCTTT. It specifies CAGGLGGGNTEAFF.

V gene TRBV3-1 (or the pseudogene TRBV3-2) combines with J gene TRBJ2-7; no clear D gene. CDR3 length: 12 amino acids. Per germline, CDR1 LGHDT and CDR2 YNNKEL (reference sequence). The V gene lost 2 bases and the J gene lost 5 bases, with 7 bases spanning the gap. The CDR3 DNA reads as TGTGCCAGCAGCCAACGGAGTAACGAGCAGTACTTC. This gives the protein CASSQRSNEQYF.

V gene TRBV3-1 (or the pseudogene TRBV3-2) combines with J gene TRBJ1-4; tentative D call: TRBD1 (6 bases). The V gene's germline CDR1 is LGHDT and CDR2 YNNKEL (reference sequence). V was cut by 3 bases and J by 8 bases, with 16 bases left in between. The CDR3 runs 15 residues. In nucleotides, the CDR3 is TGTGCCAGCAGCCAGTTCTACAGGGTGCACGAAAAACTGTTTTTT. It yields the protein CASSQFYRVHEKLFF.

J is TRBJ1-2 and V is TRBV6-2 or TRBV6-3; no clear D gene. The CDR3 totals 15 residues. Germline loops: CDR1 MNHEY, CDR2 SVGEGT. V shed 4 bases and J shed 4 bases, with 16 bases lying between them. The CDR3 DNA follows: TGTGCCAGCAGTTTCTTGGACCTCGGAGGCTATGGCTACACCTTC. It is translated as CASSFLDLGGYGYTF.

This clone was detected only once. This chain uses TRBV5-4 with TRBJ2-5, with D possibly TRBD1 on 6 matching bases. V dropped 1 base and J dropped 2 bases, with 9 bases sitting between them. The CDR3 is made up of 14 amino acids. Germline V CDR1 and CDR2: SGHNT, YYREEE (reference sequence). This chain's CDR3 is CASSLKQGQETQYF. CDR3 nucleotide sequence: TGTGCCAGCAGCTTGAAGCAGGGGCAAGAGACCCAGTACTTC.

The chain joins TRBV18 to TRBJ2-7, with 8 bases matching TRBD1. V lost 5 bases and J lost 5; bases outside the gene matches: 8. Germline CDR1 is KGHSH and CDR2 is LQKENI. The CDR3 contains 14 residues. In DNA form, the CDR3 reads TGTGCCAGCTCATCCTACAGGGGGATGGACGAGCAGTACTTC. This gives the protein CASSSYRGMDEQYF.

The chain has TRBV2 and TRBJ2-3; 8 nucleotides agree with TRBD2. The CDR3 sequence is 14 residues long. Looked up from germline, CDR1 is SNHLY and CDR2 is FYNNEI. The trim removed 8 bases at V and 4 bases at J, leaving 8 bases unmatched. The CDR3 sequence is CASWRTSRADTQYF. For the CDR3, the DNA is TGTGCCAGCTGGAGGACTAGCCGGGCAGATACGCAGTATTTT.

The V and J genes are TRBV7-2 and TRBJ2-5; 10 bases map to TRBD2. There are 16 residues in the CDR3. Germline V lookup: CDR1 SGHTA, CDR2 FQGNSA. Trimming cost V 0 bases and J 7 bases; bases outside gene matches: 8. The CDR3 reads CASSLALAGEVGTQYF. The CDR3 nucleotides are TGTGCCAGCAGCTTAGCGCTAGCGGGGGAGGTAGGGACCCAGTACTTC. Supplemented by reference TRBV7-2 and TRBJ2-5, the full variable domain reads GAGVSQSPSNKVTEKGKDVELRCDPISGHTALYWYRQSLGQGLEFLIYFQGNSAPDKSGLPSDRFSAERTGGSVSTLTIQRTQQEDSAVYLCASSLALAGEVGTQYFGPGTRLLVL.

This clone was counted only a few times. The V and J genes are TRBV28 and TRBJ1-4, with D maybe TRBD1 (5 bases). Germline V gene sequence: CDR1 MDHEN, CDR2 SYDVKM. CDR3 length: 16 residues. V was clipped by 3 bases and J by 6 bases, with 17 bases between them. CDR3 coding DNA: TGTGCCAGCAGTTTTCTAGGCGGGGGGAAACATGAAAAACTGTTTTTT. This encodes CASSFLGGGKHEKLFF.

This clone was counted once. The rearrangement links TRBV30 to TRBJ1-1; no reliable D call. CDR1 is GTSNPN, CDR2 SVGIG, per germline (reference sequence). The V and J ends lost 2 bases and 1 base respectively, with 8 bases between them. The CDR3 consists of 13 residues. The CDR3 DNA is TGTGCCTGGAGTCGGAGCAGGAACACTGAAGCTTTCTTT. This translates into CAWSRSRNTEAFF.

A single count supports this clone. This chain uses TRBV2 with TRBJ2-1; D ambiguous. The CDR3 is 14 amino acids. In germline, CDR1 is SNHLY, CDR2 FYNNEI. V lost 6 bases, J lost 0 bases, and 9 bases lay in between. The CDR3 DNA follows: TGTGCCAGCAGACGAGCGAGCTCCTACAATGAGCAGTTCTTC. Protein: CASRRASSYNEQFF. Looking up the rest from reference TRBV2 and TRBJ2-1 gives the full variable domain: EPEVTQTPSHQVTQMGQEVILRCVPISNHLYFYWYRQILGQKVEFLVSFYNNEISEKSEIFDDQFSVERPDGSNFTLKIRSTKLEDSAMYFCASRRASSYNEQFFGPGTRLTVL.

DNA for the CDR3: TGTGCCAGCAGCTTAGGGCAGGGCCATCAGCCCCAGCATTTT. As protein: CASSLGQGHQPQHF. The chain employs TRBV7-9 and TRBJ1-5, with D maybe TRBD1 (5 bases). The CDR3 runs 14 residues. Germline V gives CDR1 SEHNR, CDR2 FQNEAQ (reference sequence). V was cut by 1 base and J by 5 bases, with 9 bases left in between.

The genes are TRBV11-2 and TRBJ1-2, with D possibly TRBD1 on 5 matching bases. The CDR3 totals 15 residues. Germline V gene data show CDR1 as SGHAT and CDR2 as FQNNGV. V dropped 6 bases and J dropped 3 bases, with 17 bases sitting between them. The CDR3 region is CASSSQTGLYYGYTF. The CDR3 DNA is TGTGCCAGCAGTTCACAAACAGGTCTTTACTATGGCTACACCTTC.

The rearrangement links TRBV27 to TRBJ1-1, with a weak D call TRBD1 (5 bases). This CDR3 is 13 amino acids long. Germline CDR1 MNHEY, CDR2 SMNVEV (reference sequence). V lost 8 bases to trimming and J lost 12 bases, with 22 bases between them. CDR3 protein: CASHPGGAHRTFF. The CDR3 nucleotides are TGTGCCAGCCATCCCGGGGGAGCCCACCGTACTTTCTTT.

This clone occurred a few times. The junction departs from germline at one end; a sequencing error may be responsible. V gene TRBV18 combines with J gene TRBJ2-7; perhaps TRBD1 as D (5 bases). The length of the CDR3 is 12 residues. Germline-derived CDR1 and CDR2 are KGHSH and LQKENI. CDR3: CASSPMGQAPIF. CDR3 coding DNA: TGTGCCAGCTCACCAATGGGGCAGGCCCCCATATTC.

V and J are TRBV28 and TRBJ2-7; D may be TRBD1 (5 bases). The CDR3 spans 14 residues. Trimming shortened V by 6 bases and J by 0 bases, and 12 bases separated the two germline ends. From germline, CDR1 is MDHEN and CDR2 SYDVKM. The CDR3 reads CASSLFQGSYEQYF. The CDR3 DNA follows: TGTGCCAGCAGCCTCTTCCAGGGCTCCTACGAGCAGTACTTC.